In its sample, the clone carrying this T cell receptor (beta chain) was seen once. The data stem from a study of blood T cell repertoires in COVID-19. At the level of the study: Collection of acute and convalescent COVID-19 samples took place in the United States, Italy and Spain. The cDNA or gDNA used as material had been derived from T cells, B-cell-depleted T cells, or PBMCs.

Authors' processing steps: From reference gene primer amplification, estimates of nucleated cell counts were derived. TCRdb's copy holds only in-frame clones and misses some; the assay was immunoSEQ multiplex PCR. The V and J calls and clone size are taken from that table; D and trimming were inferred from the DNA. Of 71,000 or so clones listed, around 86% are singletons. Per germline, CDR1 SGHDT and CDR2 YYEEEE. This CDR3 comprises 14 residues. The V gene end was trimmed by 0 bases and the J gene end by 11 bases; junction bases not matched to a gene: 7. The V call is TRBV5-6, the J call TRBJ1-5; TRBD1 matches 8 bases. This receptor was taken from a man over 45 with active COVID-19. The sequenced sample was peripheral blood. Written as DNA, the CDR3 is TGTGCCAGCAGCTTGGGCCAGGGGGCTTGGTCCCAGCATTTT. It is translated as CASSLGQGAWSQHF.